These T cell receptor beta chains were read from a single sample in a study of CD8 T cells in Susac syndrome. From the immunoSEQ multiplex PCR reads, TCRdb called clonotypes with MiXCR, one entry per CDR3 protein. Of around 300,000 distinct CDR3 sequences in the sample, over 75% were seen once. Specimen: CD8+ T cells from PBMCs. Receptor source: a human donor with multiple sclerosis. The CDR3 runs from the conserved cysteine through the conserved F or W. The order of the fields is J gene, clone size, V gene, D gene, CDR3 DNA, CDR3 protein. The D gene is left open where the match is weak. The size field is filled for only some rows; it gives once, few, many or a size class.

TRBJ2-1	NA	TRBV6-2/TRBV6-3	NA	TGTGCCAGCAGTCGTAAGAGCTCCTACAATGAGCAGTTCTTC	CASSRKSSYNEQFF
TRBJ1-1	NA	TRBV27	TRBD1	TGTGCCAGCAGGACAGGGGGCCTGAAGGCTTTCTTT	CASRTGGLKAFF
TRBJ2-1	NA	TRBV28	TRBD2	TGTGCCAGCACCCCAGCGGGGAACTCCTACAATGAGCAGTTCTTC	CASTPAGNSYNEQFF
TRBJ2-1	NA	TRBV2	NA	TGTGCCAGCATCGGGGGCCCCAGCGAGCAGTTCTTC	CASIGGPSEQFF
TRBJ1-3	NA	TRBV9	NA	TGTGCCAGCAGCGTAGCTGTTGCAGGTGGAAACACCATATATTTT	CASSVAVAGGNTIYF
TRBJ2-3	NA	TRBV5-3	TRBD2	TGTGCCAGAAGCTCCGGGACTAGCGAGGGGCCAGATACGCAGTATTTT	CARSSGTSEGPDTQYF
TRBJ1-2	NA	TRBV7-9	NA	TGTGCCAGCAGCTTCGAAGCAGGGGATGGCTACACCTTC	CASSFEAGDGYTF
TRBJ2-3	once	TRBV5-4	NA	TGTGCCAGCAGCTTGGACAGGGAGAGGACAGATACGCAGTATTTT	CASSLDRERTDTQYF
TRBJ1-4	NA	TRBV7-8	NA	TGTGCCAGCAGCCGCGGTGCAACTAATGAAAAACTGTTTTTT	CASSRGATNEKLFF
TRBJ1-5	NA	TRBV15	TRBD1	TGTGCCACCAGCAGAGGACAGGGGGCGAGATCCCAGCATTTT	CATSRGQGARSQHF
TRBJ2-1	NA	TRBV7-9	NA	TGTGCCAGCAGCTATGACATCAGTGAGCAGTTCTTC	CASSYDISEQFF
TRBJ1-2	NA	TRBV9	TRBD1	TGTGCCAGCAGCTATAGGGCCCCAACAGGGGTACCCTTCTATGGCTACACCTTC	CASSYRAPTGVPFYGYTF
TRBJ1-6	NA	TRBV12-3/TRBV12-4	NA	TGTGCCAGCAGTTTAGGTAGCGGCGATTATAATTCACCCCTCCACTTT	CASSLGSGDYNSPLHF
TRBJ2-3	NA	TRBV12-3/TRBV12-4	NA	TGTGCCAGCACCGCCCGGGGGAGGGGGTCCACAGATACGCAGTATTTT	CASTARGRGSTDTQYF
TRBJ2-7	NA	TRBV9	NA	TGTGCCAGCAGCGTTGAGGCGGGACGATCCTACGAGCAGTACTTC	CASSVEAGRSYEQYF
TRBJ1-5	NA	TRBV7-9	TRBD1	TGTGCCAGCAGCCAATCAACAGGGGGTGGTCAGCCCCAGCATTTT	CASSQSTGGGQPQHF